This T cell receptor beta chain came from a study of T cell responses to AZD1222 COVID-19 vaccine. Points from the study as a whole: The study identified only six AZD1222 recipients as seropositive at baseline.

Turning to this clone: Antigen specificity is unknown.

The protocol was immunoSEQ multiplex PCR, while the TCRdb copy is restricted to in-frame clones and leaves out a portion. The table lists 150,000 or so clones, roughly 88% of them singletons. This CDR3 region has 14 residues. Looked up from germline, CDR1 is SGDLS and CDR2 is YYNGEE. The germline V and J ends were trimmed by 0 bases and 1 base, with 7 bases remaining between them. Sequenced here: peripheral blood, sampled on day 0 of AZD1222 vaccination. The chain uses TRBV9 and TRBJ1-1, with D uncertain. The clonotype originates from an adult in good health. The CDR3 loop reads CASSVARGNTEAFF. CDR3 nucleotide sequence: TGTGCCAGCAGCGTAGCTCGAGGGAACACTGAAGCTTTCTTT.